The next 2 T cell receptor beta chains were all read from a single sample in a study of OX40 agonist ivuxolimab in advanced cancers. Only in-frame clones appear in the TCRdb table, and some are missing; sequencing was by immunoSEQ multiplex PCR. Here the sample spans roughly 53,000 clones, more than 70% being singletons. This specimen consisted of CD4+ or CD8+ T cells sorted from blood, obtained in a trial of the OX40 agonist ivuxolimab. The receptors were gathered from an adult with an advanced solid tumor such as melanoma, head and neck, liver or kidney cancer.

In its sample, this clone was seen once. This sequence joins TRBV28 and TRBJ2-5; 7 nucleotides agree with TRBD1. The CDR3 covers 15 residues. Germline V gives CDR1 MDHEN, CDR2 SYDVKM. Germline trimming cut 7 bases from V and 4 bases from J; bases unmatched to any gene: 12. The CDR3 loop reads CASTPTTGFVETQYF. The CDR3 nucleotides read TGTGCCAGCACCCCGACGACAGGGTTTGTAGAGACCCAGTACTTC.

The chain combines TRBV5-5 with TRBJ2-7; tentative D call: TRBD2 (5 bases). V lost 1 base and J lost 0, with 11 bases in between. This CDR3 comprises 15 residues. The V gene's germline CDR1 is SGHKS and CDR2 YYEKEE (reference sequence). Written as DNA, the CDR3 is TGTGCCAGCAGCTTGAACGGACTGAGCTCCTACGAGCAGTACTTC. It yields the protein CASSLNGLSSYEQYF. Combining the CDR3 with reference TRBV5-5 and TRBJ2-7 gives the whole variable domain DAGVTQSPTHLIKTRGQQVTLRCSPISGHKSVSWYQQVLGQGPQFIFQYYEKEERGRGNFPDRFSARQFPNYSSELNVNALLLGDSALYLCASSLNGLSSYEQYFGPGTRLTVT.